The TCR beta chain under discussion was sequenced for a study of prognosis after radiotherapy for stage I lung cancer. Study details: Whereas over 10 patients had adenocarcinoma, squamous cell carcinoma was the tumor in several.

The germline V gene encodes CDR1 WSHSY and CDR2 SAAADI. This CDR3 has 15 residues. J gave up 5 bases and V 4 bases, and 8 bases lay outside the gene matches. This clonotype was seen at least ten times. Amplification of the TCR beta CDR3 (from genomic DNA) was done by two-round multiplex PCR. Used in first-round PCR were primers specific to each TRBV and TRBJ gene. For its second round, the PCR relied on universal primers. TCRdb reprocessed the multiplex PCR reads with MiXCR, giving one entry per CDR3 protein. The table includes about 36,000 distinct CDR3 sequences, approximately 29% detected once. Material: PBMCs, obtained before or after stereotactic body radiation therapy (not recorded which). The rearrangement links TRBV10-2 to TRBJ2-5, with TRBD2 identical over 9 bases. The receptor comes from a donor aged 50 or older with non-small cell lung cancer. CDR3 sequence reads: CASSVVAGGRETQYF. CDR3 in DNA: TGCGCCAGCAGTGTAGTCGCGGGGGGGCGTGAGACCCAGTACTTC.